This TCR beta chain appears in the sequencing data of a study of blood T cell repertoires in COVID-19. The CDR3 length is 15 residues. In germline, CDR1 is SGHDN, CDR2 FVKESK. Trimming stripped 2 bases from V and 6 bases from J, with 16 bases between. Profiled with immunoSEQ multiplex PCR; TCRdb holds only in-frame clones, not every one. The sample gives some 210,000 clones, 89% of which show up once; 4% to 6% is in the top ten. This TCR was sampled from a woman between 40 and 50 years old with acute or convalescent COVID-19. Sequencing was performed on peripheral blood. This chain uses TRBV14 with TRBJ1-2; D may be TRBD1 (5 bases). The CDR3 reads CASSQTERGRDGYTF. Here the CDR3 DNA reads TGTGCCAGCAGCCAAACGGAAAGGGGCCGGGATGGCTACACCTTC.